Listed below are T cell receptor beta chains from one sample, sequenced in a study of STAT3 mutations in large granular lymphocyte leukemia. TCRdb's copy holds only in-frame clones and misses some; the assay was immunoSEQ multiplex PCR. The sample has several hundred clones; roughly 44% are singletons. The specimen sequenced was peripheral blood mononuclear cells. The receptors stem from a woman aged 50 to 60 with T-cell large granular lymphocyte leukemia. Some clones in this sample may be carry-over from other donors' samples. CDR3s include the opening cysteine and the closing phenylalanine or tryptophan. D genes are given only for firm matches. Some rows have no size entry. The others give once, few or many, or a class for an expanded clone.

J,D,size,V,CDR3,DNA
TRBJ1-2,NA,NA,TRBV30,CAWTPRDLNYGYTF,TGTGCCTGGACCCCAAGGGACCTCAACTATGGCTACACCTTC
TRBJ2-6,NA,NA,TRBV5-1,CASSLLVGANVLTF,TGCGCCAGCAGCTTGCTGGTGGGGGCCAACGTCCTGACTTTC
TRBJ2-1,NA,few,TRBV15,CATSRKGNNEQFF,TGTGCCACCAGCAGGAAGGGGAACAATGAGCAGTTCTTC
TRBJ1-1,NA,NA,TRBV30,CAWGNTEAFF,TGTGCCTGGGGAAACACTGAAGCTTTCTTT
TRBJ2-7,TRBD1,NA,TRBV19,CASSYPDRALSDEQYF,TGTGCCAGTAGTTACCCGGACAGGGCCCTTTCCGACGAGCAGTACTTC
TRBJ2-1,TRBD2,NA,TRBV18,CASSRGGSHSYNEQFF,TGTGCCAGCTCACGCGGGGGGAGCCACTCCTACAATGAGCAGTTCTTC
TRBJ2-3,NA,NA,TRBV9,CASSVADTQYF,TGTGCCAGCAGCGTAGCGGATACGCAGTATTTT
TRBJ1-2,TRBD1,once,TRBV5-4,CASIFDGDRERKGYTF,TGTGCCAGCATCTTCGATGGGGACAGGGAGAGGAAAGGCTACACCTTC
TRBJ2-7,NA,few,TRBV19,CASSAHYEQYF,TGTGCCAGTAGTGCCCACTACGAGCAGTACTTC
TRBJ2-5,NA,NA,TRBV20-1,CSALRVETQYF,TGCAGTGCGCTAAGAGTCGAGACCCAGTACTTC
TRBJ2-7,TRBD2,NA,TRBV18,CASSPRGGDYEQYF,TGTGCCAGCTCACCCCGGGGGGGGGACTACGAGCAGTACTTC
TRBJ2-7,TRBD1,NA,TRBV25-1,CASTDRDRGNYEQYF,TGTGCCAGCACCGACCGGGACAGGGGGAATTACGAGCAGTACTTC
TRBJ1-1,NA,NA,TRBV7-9,CASSLRDGLNTEAFF,TGTGCCAGCAGCCTTCGGGACGGTTTGAACACTGAAGCTTTCTTT
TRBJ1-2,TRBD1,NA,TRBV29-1,CSVEGQGNNYGYTF,TGCAGCGTTGAAGGACAGGGGAATAACTATGGCTACACCTTC
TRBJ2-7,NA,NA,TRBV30,CAWSVGINEQYF,TGTGCCTGGAGTGTGGGGATCAACGAGCAGTACTTC
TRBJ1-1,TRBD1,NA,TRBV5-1,CASSGTRGEGTEAFF,TGCGCCAGCAGCGGAACCAGGGGGGAGGGCACTGAAGCTTTCTTT
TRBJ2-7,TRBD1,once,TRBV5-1,CASTNGQGVLNYEQYF,TGCGCCAGCACGAATGGACAGGGGGTACTAAACTACGAGCAGTACTTC
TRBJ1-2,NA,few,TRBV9,CASSVDSGRYGYTF,TGTGCCAGCAGCGTAGATTCCGGACGCTATGGCTACACCTTC
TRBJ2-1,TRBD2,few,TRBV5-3,CASSDLAGMLGRQFF,TGTGCCAGCAGCGACCTAGCGGGTATGCTCGGTCGGCAGTTCTTC
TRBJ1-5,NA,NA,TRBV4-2,CASSQEGSPSNQPQHF,TGTGCCAGCAGCCAAGAGGGGAGCCCAAGCAATCAGCCCCAGCATTTT
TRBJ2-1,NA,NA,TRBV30,CAWSVWGNEQFF,TGTGCCTGGAGTGTCTGGGGCAATGAGCAGTTCTTC
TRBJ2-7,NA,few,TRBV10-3,CAISEVVYEQYF,TGTGCCATCAGTGAGGTGGTCTACGAGCAGTACTTC
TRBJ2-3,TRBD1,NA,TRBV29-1,CSVEWDRGTDTQYF,TGCAGCGTTGAGTGGGACAGGGGGACAGATACGCAGTATTTT
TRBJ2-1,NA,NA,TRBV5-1,CASSLADQNNEQFF,TGCGCCAGCAGCTTGGCCGATCAGAACAATGAGCAGTTCTTC
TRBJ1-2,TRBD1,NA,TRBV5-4,CASSKGQDNYGYTF,TGTGCCAGCAGCAAAGGACAGGATAACTATGGCTACACCTTC
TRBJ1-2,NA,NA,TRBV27,CASSPDRWGDGYTF,TGTGCCAGCAGTCCGGACCGGTGGGGGGATGGCTACACCTTC
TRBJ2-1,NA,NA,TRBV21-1,CASSDLAGMLGRQFF,TGTGCCAGCAGCGACCTAGCGGGTATGCTCGGTCGGCAGTTCTTC
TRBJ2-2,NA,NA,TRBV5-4,CASRRNVGELFF,TGTGCCAGCAGGCGGAATGTGGGGGAGCTGTTTTTT
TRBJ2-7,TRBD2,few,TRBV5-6,CASSPTSGSYEQYF,TGTGCCAGCAGCCCGACTAGCGGGAGCTACGAGCAGTACTTC
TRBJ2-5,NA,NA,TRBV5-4,CASSPGHKETQYF,TGTGCCAGCAGCCCCGGACACAAAGAGACCCAGTACTTC
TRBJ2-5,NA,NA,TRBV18,CASSPLGSSQETQYF,TGTGCCAGCTCACCCCTGGGCAGCTCCCAAGAGACCCAGTACTTC
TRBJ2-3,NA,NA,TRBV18,CASSPVRGTLTTDTQYF,TGTGCCAGCTCACCCGTTCGGGGGACCTTGACCACAGATACGCAGTATTTT
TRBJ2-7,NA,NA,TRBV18,CASSPGQHEQYF,TGTGCCAGCTCACCGGGCCAGCACGAGCAGTACTTC
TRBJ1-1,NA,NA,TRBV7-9,CASSGVEAFF,TGTGCCAGCAGCGGAGTTGAAGCTTTCTTT
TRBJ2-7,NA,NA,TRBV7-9,CASRPLIDYEQYF,TGTGCCAGCAGGCCACTTATAGACTACGAGCAGTACTTC
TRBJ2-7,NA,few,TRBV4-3,CASSQDGNRMNEQYF,TGCGCCAGCAGCCAAGATGGTAATAGAATGAACGAGCAGTACTTC
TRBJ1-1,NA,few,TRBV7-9,CASSSLPRENTEAFF,TGTGCCAGCAGCTCACTACCCAGGGAGAACACTGAAGCTTTCTTT
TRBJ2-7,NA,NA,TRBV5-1,CASSRTVGYYEQYF,TGCGCCAGCAGCCGAACAGTCGGTTACTACGAGCAGTACTTC
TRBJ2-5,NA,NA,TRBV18,CASSPVQDEETQYF,TGTGCCAGCTCACCAGTACAGGATGAAGAGACCCAGTACTTC
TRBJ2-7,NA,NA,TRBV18,CASSPPAAYEQYF,TGTGCCAGCTCACCACCCGCGGCCTACGAGCAGTACTTC
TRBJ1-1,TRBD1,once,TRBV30,CAWSIRDRVSEAFF,TGTGCCTGGAGTATCCGGGACAGGGTCTCTGAAGCTTTCTTT
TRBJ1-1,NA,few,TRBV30,CAWSLDFLAFF,TGTGCCTGGAGTCTGGATTTCCTGGCTTTCTTT
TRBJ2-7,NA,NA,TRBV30,CAWSAPQGSNEQYF,TGTGCCTGGAGTGCTCCCCAGGGCAGTAACGAGCAGTACTTC
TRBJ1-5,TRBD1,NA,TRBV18,CASSPSGQGRRSQPQHF,TGTGCCAGCTCACCTTCCGGACAGGGTAGAAGGAGTCAGCCCCAGCATTTT